One T cell receptor beta chain is described in this entry. The sample belongs to a study of tumor-infiltrating lymphocytes in primary liver carcinoma. From around 500 ng of total RNA, TCR beta-specific cDNA was reverse-transcribed using a constant-region primer. It was through three nested multiplex PCR rounds of slightly modified ARM-PCR that TCR beta libraries arose. PCR rounds one and two used TRBV1-TRBV30 forward primers with a C-beta reverse primer for roughly 9 cycles each. TCRdb analysed the multiplex PCR reads with MiXCR anew, one entry per CDR3 protein. The top ten hold around 19% of the sample, which has 75,000 to 90,000 distinct CDR3 sequences, 72% seen once. Germline CDR1 SNHLY, CDR2 FYNNEI. The CDR3 loop spans 13 amino acids. J lost 4 bases, V lost 7 bases, and 1 base had no gene match. Each 20-30 mg portion of unsorted bulk tissue served as the source for co-extraction of RNA and DNA.

The source material was liver tumor tissue from sampling region 1. The subset here: tumor region T1, superior pole. This receptor was obtained from a man in his forties with primary liver carcinoma and hepatitis B virus infection. This chain joins TRBV2 and TRBJ2-5; 12 bases map to TRBD2. CDR3 DNA sequence: TGTGCCAGCACGGGACTAGCGGGAGAGACCCAGTACTTC. This gives the protein CASTGLAGETQYF.